This is a list of T cell receptor beta chains from one sample in a study of blood T cell repertoires in COVID-19. Assay used: immunoSEQ multiplex PCR; TCRdb lists only in-frame clones, some missing. The data hold approximately 91,000 clones, with over 70% observed a single time. The specimen sequenced was peripheral blood. Receptors originate from a human donor in a cohort sampled during active COVID-19. The CDR3 runs from the conserved cysteine through the conserved F or W. A D gene is named only where the DNA matches it firmly. Size tells how often a clone was seen (once, few, many) or the class of an expanded clone, and some rows leave it out.

clone_size j_call v_call d_call cdr3_nt cdr3_aa
- TRBJ2-7 TRBV10-1 TRBD1 TGCGCCAGCAGTGAGGGGGACAGGCGCGAGCAGTACTTC CASSEGDRREQYF
- TRBJ2-1 TRBV6-6 - TGTGCCAGCAGTTACAAGATCGCGGGCAATGAGCAGTTCTTC CASSYKIAGNEQFF
- TRBJ1-6 TRBV18 - TGTGCCAGCTCACGTCAAGGGAGAGCCCCCCTCCACTTT CASSRQGRAPLHF
- TRBJ1-3 TRBV30 - TGTGCCTGGTTGACAAACTCTGGAAACACCATATATTTT CAWLTNSGNTIYF
once TRBJ1-1 TRBV6-5 TRBD1 TGTGCCAGCAGTTTCGACAGGGCCACTGAAGCTTTCTTT CASSFDRATEAFF
- TRBJ2-7 TRBV11-2 TRBD2 TGTGCCAGCAGCTTAGACAGCGGGAGCTCCTACGAGCAGTACTTC CASSLDSGSSYEQYF
- TRBJ2-1 TRBV20-1 - TGCAGTGCTAGTGTACTCATAGCCGTCAATGAGCAGTTCTTC CSASVLIAVNEQFF
- TRBJ2-5 TRBV30 TRBD1 TGTGCCTGGAGTAGGGGACAGGGGGCTGGTGAGACCCAGTACTTC CAWSRGQGAGETQYF
- TRBJ1-3 TRBV19 - TGTGCCAGTAGTATAGGACACTCCTCTGGAAACACCATATATTTT CASSIGHSSGNTIYF
- TRBJ2-1 TRBV3-1/TRBV3-2 - TGTGCCAGCAGCCAAGGCGGCGCCCAGTTCTTC CASSQGGAQFF
- TRBJ2-7 TRBV28 TRBD2 TGTGCCAGCAGTGGGGGGACTAGCGTAGCCTACGAGCAGTACTTC CASSGGTSVAYEQYF
- TRBJ2-7 TRBV7-8 - TGTGCCAGCAGCTTAGCGGGGGCACCGGCCGAGCAGTACTTC CASSLAGAPAEQYF
- TRBJ2-3 TRBV24-1 TRBD2 TGTGCCACCAGTATGACTAGCGGGAAGTTTGGAGATACGCAGTATTTT CATSMTSGKFGDTQYF
- TRBJ2-7 TRBV12-3/TRBV12-4 - TGTGCCAGCAGCCATGGAGACTCCTACGAGCAGTACTTC CASSHGDSYEQYF
- TRBJ1-3 TRBV18 - TGTGCCAGCTCACCACGGGGCGGCTTAAACACCATATATTTT CASSPRGGLNTIYF
few TRBJ1-4 TRBV18 TRBD1 TGTGCCAGCTCACCTCAGGGGGATGAAAAACTGTTTTTT CASSPQGDEKLFF
- TRBJ1-6 TRBV7-2 TRBD1 TGTGCCAGCAGCTTCGGGACAGGGGGGAATAATAATTCACCCCTCCACTTT CASSFGTGGNNNSPLHF
once TRBJ2-3 TRBV3-1/TRBV3-2 - TGTGCCAGCAGCCAAGGGACAATTACAGATACGCAGTATTTT CASSQGTITDTQYF
few TRBJ2-2 TRBV7-9 - TGTGCCAGCAGCTTGGGACTTACAAACACCGGGGAGCTGTTTTTT CASSLGLTNTGELFF
- TRBJ2-1 TRBV2 TRBD1 TGTGCCAGCAGTGGGTCGGACAGGGGGCTCAATGAGCAGTTCTTC CASSGSDRGLNEQFF
few TRBJ1-1 TRBV10-3 TRBD1 TGTGCCATCAAGGGGACAGGGACGACTGAAGCTTTCTTT CAIKGTGTTEAFF
- TRBJ1-5 TRBV19 TRBD1 TGTGCCAGTAGTATAGTCCCGACAGGGGGGCATCAGCCCCAGCATTTT CASSIVPTGGHQPQHF
- TRBJ2-7 TRBV28 TRBD1 TGTGCCAGCAGCGGGACAGGGGGCATTAACGAGCAGTACTTC CASSGTGGINEQYF
- TRBJ1-5 TRBV10-2 - TGCGCCAGCAGAGTAGGCAATCAGCCCCAGCATTTT CASRVGNQPQHF
- TRBJ2-7 TRBV11-2 TRBD1 TGTGCCAGCAGCTTTCGCCCGGACAGGGCAAGCTCCTACGAGCAGTACTTC CASSFRPDRASSYEQYF
- TRBJ2-3 TRBV11-3 TRBD2 TGTGCCAGCAGCTTCGGGAGGGCCTTTCCAGATACGCAGTATTTT CASSFGRAFPDTQYF
- TRBJ1-2 TRBV27 - TGTGCCAGCAGTTTCAGCGGAGAACAGAGTTCCTATGGCTACACCTTC CASSFSGEQSSYGYTF
- TRBJ2-3 TRBV28 TRBD1 TGTGCCAGCAGTCTCGGGACAGGGGTGACAGATACGCAGTATTTT CASSLGTGVTDTQYF
- TRBJ2-3 TRBV10-3 TRBD2 TGTGCCATCAGTGAGTCGATGCGGGGGGGGGATACGCAGTATTTT CAISESMRGGDTQYF
- TRBJ2-7 TRBV9 TRBD2 TGTGCCAGCAGCGTAGGCGGTAGCGGGAGCTCCTACGAGCAGTACTTC CASSVGGSGSSYEQYF
- TRBJ2-3 TRBV7-9 TRBD2 TGTGCCAGCCACCCGTCGGGAGCTAGCGGGAGGACAGATACGCAGTATTTT CASHPSGASGRTDTQYF
- TRBJ1-1 TRBV5-4 - TGTGCCAGCAGCCGTGACAGGTCGGGGTTGAACACTGAAGCTTTCTTT CASSRDRSGLNTEAFF
- TRBJ1-1 TRBV2 - TGTGCCAGCAGTGTAGGTGGAGGTACTGAAGCTTTCTTT CASSVGGGTEAFF
once TRBJ2-7 TRBV7-2 - TGTGCCAGCAGCACCCAGGGAATCTACGAGCAGTACTTC CASSTQGIYEQYF
- TRBJ2-7 TRBV10-3 TRBD2 TGTGCCATCAGCAATAGCGGGAGTCAAGCCTACGAGCAGTACTTC CAISNSGSQAYEQYF
- TRBJ2-3 TRBV5-4 TRBD2 TGTGCCAGCAGCCCCTCCGCCGGGGGAGGGCGGAGCACAGATACGCAGTATTTT CASSPSAGGGRSTDTQYF
- TRBJ1-1 TRBV28 - TGTGCCAGCAGGGAGCGGGCGAACACTGAAGCTTTCTTT CASRERANTEAFF
- TRBJ1-2 TRBV4-1 - TGCGCCAGCAGCCAAGAACTTCAGGGTCTGGGCTACACCTTC CASSQELQGLGYTF
- TRBJ2-3 TRBV10-2 - TGCGCCAGCACATTTGGGCGGGACACAGATACGCAGTATTTT CASTFGRDTDTQYF
- TRBJ1-2 TRBV19 - TGTGCCAGTAGTATTAGCGGCAGGGTGACCTATGGCTACACCTTC CASSISGRVTYGYTF
- TRBJ2-7 TRBV18 TRBD2 TGTGCCAGCTCCCCCCGTAAGGCTGGTGCGGGGGTTTCCTACGAGCAGTACTTC CASSPRKAGAGVSYEQYF
- TRBJ1-3 TRBV28 - TGTGCCAGCAGTTTAGTTCAGGGTGGAAACACCATATATTTT CASSLVQGGNTIYF
- TRBJ2-7 TRBV25-1 - TGTGCCAGCAGTGAATTCCTATGGGCAGACTACTACGAGCAGTACTTC CASSEFLWADYYEQYF
- TRBJ2-7 TRBV27 TRBD2 TGTGCCAGCAGTTTATCGCGCCTAGCGGGAGTCGGGGAGCAGTACTTC CASSLSRLAGVGEQYF
- TRBJ1-3 TRBV7-4 - TGTGCCAGCAGTAAAGGACGGGAGCCAGGAAACACCATATATTTT CASSKGREPGNTIYF
- TRBJ1-6 TRBV6-5 - TGTGCCAGCAGTAGGGAAGGGGCAAGAATTTCACCCCTCCACTTT CASSREGARISPLHF
- TRBJ2-7 TRBV10-3 TRBD1 TGTGCCATCAGTCTCCAGGGGGTTTGGGAGCAGTACTTC CAISLQGVWEQYF
once TRBJ1-4 TRBV5-6 - TGTGCCAGCAGCTTCTTAGGGGCAGGTGAAAAACTGTTTTTT CASSFLGAGEKLFF
once TRBJ2-3 TRBV7-9 TRBD2 TGTGCCAGCAGCTTACGGACTAGCGGGAGAGGGACAGATACGCAGTATTTT CASSLRTSGRGTDTQYF
once TRBJ2-5 TRBV10-1 - TGCGCCAGCAGTGCTACAGTTCAAGAGACCCAGTACTTC CASSATVQETQYF
- TRBJ1-2 TRBV13 - TGTGCCAGCAGCTTAGGCGAAGGGGCTGGCTACACCTTC CASSLGEGAGYTF
- TRBJ2-7 TRBV25-1 - TGTGCCAGCAGTGATCCCCACAGGTACTACGAGCAGTACTTC CASSDPHRYYEQYF
- TRBJ2-1 TRBV5-6 - TGTGCCAGCAGCTTGGTCGGGGATGAGCAGTTCTTC CASSLVGDEQFF
once TRBJ2-7 TRBV6-5 - TGTGCCAGCAGTTACGATCCGCAGGGAACCTCCTACGAGCAGTACTTC CASSYDPQGTSYEQYF
once TRBJ2-7 TRBV10-3 TRBD1 TGTGCTCTCCGCCGGGGGACAGGGACCTACGAGCAGTACTTC CALRRGTGTYEQYF